This passage covers 9 T cell receptor beta chains from one sample sequenced in a study of blood T cell repertoires in COVID-19. TCRdb's copy holds only in-frame clones and misses some; the assay was immunoSEQ multiplex PCR. Of 60,000 to 85,000 clones listed, 88% are singletons. The sequencing input was peripheral blood. The receptor set was obtained from a woman older than 75 with active or convalescent COVID-19.

This chain links TRBV30 with TRBJ2-2, with D maybe TRBD1 (6 bases). Germline-derived CDR1 and CDR2 are GTSNPN and SVGIG (reference sequence). This CDR3 is 11 amino acids long. Trimming removed 5 bases at V and 5 bases at J, with 6 bases between. CDR3 region: CAWDRTGELFF. The DNA for the CDR3 is TGTGCCTGGGACAGGACCGGGGAGCTGTTTTTT.

V usage is TRBV27 and J usage is TRBJ2-7; possible D gene TRBD1, 5 bases. The CDR3 is 14 amino acids. The V gene lost 0 bases and the J gene lost 6 bases, with 12 bases spanning the gap. Per germline, CDR1 MNHEY and CDR2 SMNVEV (reference sequence). The DNA of the CDR3 is TGTGCCAGCAGTTTATCGCTCCAGGGTGGCGAGCAGTACTTC. Its protein product is CASSLSLQGGEQYF.

The chain is built from TRBV23-1 and TRBJ2-2; D perhaps matches TRBD2 (6 bases). TRBV23-1 is an open reading frame, and its role is uncertain. The CDR3 is 18 amino acids. The V and J ends lost 0 bases and 7 bases respectively, with 21 bases between them. As DNA, the CDR3 is TGCGCCAGCAGTCAATCGAGAGCGGCTAGCGCATCCCTCGGGGAGCTGTTTTTT. Protein sequence: CASSQSRAASASLGELFF.

This rearrangement joins TRBV19 to TRBJ1-3, with D hard to call. Germline V lookup: CDR1 LNHDA, CDR2 SQIVND (reference sequence). CDR3 length: 16 residues. V was shortened by 6 bases and J by 1 base, with 16 bases between the two germline ends. The CDR3 sequence is CASREVISGSGNTIYF. DNA of the CDR3: TGTGCCAGTAGGGAGGTTATCAGCGGGTCTGGAAACACCATATATTTT.

The J gene is TRBJ1-5, the V gene TRBV19; D not certain. Per the germline V gene, CDR1 is LNHDA and CDR2 is SQIVND (reference sequence). This CDR3 has 14 amino acids. The germline V and J ends were trimmed by 10 bases and 5 bases, with 18 bases remaining between them. In DNA form, the CDR3 reads TGTGCCACCGCGGGCACCCGGCGGGATCAGCCCCAGCATTTT. Amino acid sequence: CATAGTRRDQPQHF.

This clone was picked up one time. The chain is built from TRBV7-2 and TRBJ1-1; maybe TRBD1 (5 bases). V was cut by 5 bases and J by 0 bases, with 7 bases left in between. The germline CDR1 and CDR2 sequences are SGHTA and FQGNSA. This CDR3 is 13 amino acids long. In DNA, the CDR3 is TGTGCCAGCAGCCGACAGATGAACACTGAAGCTTTCTTT. Translation: CASSRQMNTEAFF.

In its sample, this clone was seen once. The J gene is TRBJ2-5, the V gene TRBV11-2, with 9 bases identical to TRBD2. V was clipped by 1 base and J by 2 bases; unmatched bases: 11. CDR3 length equals 18 residues. The germline CDR1 and CDR2 sequences are SGHAT and FQNNGV. CDR3 sequence reads: CASSLGLAGGPGQETQYF. The CDR3 DNA follows: TGTGCCAGCAGCTTAGGGTTGGCGGGGGGGCCCGGGCAAGAGACCCAGTACTTC.

The V gene is TRBV29-1, the J gene TRBJ1-1; D possibly corresponds to TRBD1 (6 bases). The V end was cut by 5 bases, the J end by 0 bases, with 13 bases between. The CDR3 covers 14 residues. Germline-derived CDR1 and CDR2 are SQVTM and ANQGSEA. This CDR3 is CSVRHGQMNTEAFF. The CDR3 DNA reads TGCAGCGTTAGACACGGACAGATGAACACTGAAGCTTTCTTT.

The chain has TRBV4-1 and TRBJ2-5, with 8 positions matching TRBD1. This CDR3 is 16 amino acids long. Germline V gives CDR1 MGHRA, CDR2 YSYEKL. J lost 1 base, V lost 3 bases, and 7 bases had no gene match. The CDR3 DNA follows: TGCGCCAGCAGCCAGAGGGCAGGGGGCTTCCAAGAGACCCAGTACTTC. It is translated as CASSQRAGGFQETQYF.